This T cell receptor beta chain derives from a study of CD8+ T cells in alopecia areata. About the study: Treated individuals took tofacitinib by mouth, 5 to 10 mg twice daily. Study-level findings and limits: The study also sequences resident alphabeta T cells of normal skin in scalp samples. More clonal than normal scalp was lesional scalp, particularly alopecia totalis/universalis.

As concerns this clone: The target antigen is unknown.

V was clipped by 5 bases and J by 4 bases, with 17 bases between them. CDR3 size: 15 residues. Germline CDR1 reads MNHEY; CDR2 reads SMNVEV (reference sequence). cDNA reverse transcribed from extracted RNA served as the sequencing template. Only in-frame clones appear in the TCRdb table, and some are missing; sequencing was by immunoSEQ multiplex PCR. The sample gives 98,000 or so clones, 60% to 75% of which show up once; roughly 15% is in the top ten. Treatment denoted: oral pan-JAK inhibitor, 5-10 mg twice daily. The rearrangement uses TRBV27 and TRBJ1-2, with a possible D match to TRBD1 (6 bases). The sequencing here drew on CD8+ T cells sorted from blood, taken at week 4, from a patient treated with tofacitinib. This sequence originates from a human donor with alopecia areata. Written as DNA, the CDR3 is TGTGCCAGCAGTCCTACCCTACAGGGCTTCTATGGCTACACCTTC. Its translation: CASSPTLQGFYGYTF.